The clone carrying this T cell receptor (beta chain) was found many times. Its specificity is not known. The data stem from a study of T-cell reconstitution after alpha-beta-depleted transplantation in children. Study-level findings and limits: Expanded graft clones, several hundred of them, were reportedly the source of alpha-beta T cells about two months after transplant. T-cell counts and diversity at one year following transplant were attributed mainly to newly produced T cells. High day-60 TCRbeta diversity in some patients came from surviving recipient T cells and thymic progenitors.

Unmatched junction bases numbered 6, after V lost 6 bases and J lost 3 bases. The germline CDR1 and CDR2 sequences are MNHNS and SASEGT. The length of the CDR3 is 15 residues. A TCRbeta library incorporating unique molecular identifiers was prepared. TCRdb itself ran the PCR reads through MiXCR, one entry per CDR3 protein. Of over 400,000 distinct CDR3 sequences in the sample, around two fifths were seen once. The chain links TRBV6-1 to TRBJ2-7; 12 bases match TRBD2. Sequenced here: PBMCs, sampled before TCRalphabeta/CD19-depleted stem cell transplant. The sequence came from a girl aged 2-10 years with aplastic anemia, due to receive a stem cell transplant. The CDR3 loop reads CASRGGLAGHYEQYF. CDR3 in DNA: TGTGCCAGCAGGGGAGGACTAGCGGGGCACTACGAGCAGTACTTC.